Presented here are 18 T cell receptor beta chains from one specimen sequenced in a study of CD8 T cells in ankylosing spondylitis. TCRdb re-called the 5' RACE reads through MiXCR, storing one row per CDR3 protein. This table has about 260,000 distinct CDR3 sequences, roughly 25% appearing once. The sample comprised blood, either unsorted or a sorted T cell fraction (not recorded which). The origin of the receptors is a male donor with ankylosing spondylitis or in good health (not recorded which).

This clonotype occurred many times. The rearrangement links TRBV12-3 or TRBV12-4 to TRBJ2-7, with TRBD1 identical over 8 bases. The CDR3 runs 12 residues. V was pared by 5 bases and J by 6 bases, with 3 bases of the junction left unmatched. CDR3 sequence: CASSPDRGEQYF. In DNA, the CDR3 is TGTGCCAGCAGTCCCGACAGGGGCGAGCAGTACTTC.

The CDR3 DNA is TGCAGTGCTAGAGAGGCCTACACCGGGGAGCTGTTTTTT. This encodes CSAREAYTGELFF. V and J are TRBV20-1 and TRBJ2-2; no clear D. Germline V gene sequence: CDR1 DFQATT, CDR2 SNEGSKA (reference sequence). The CDR3 is 13 amino acids. The V end was cut by 0 bases, the J end by 3 bases, with 5 bases between.

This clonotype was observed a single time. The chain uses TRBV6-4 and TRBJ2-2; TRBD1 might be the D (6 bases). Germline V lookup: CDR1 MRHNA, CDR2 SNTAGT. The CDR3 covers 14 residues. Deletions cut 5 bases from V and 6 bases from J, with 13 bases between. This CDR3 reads CASSPQGLAGELFF. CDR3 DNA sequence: TGTGCCAGCAGTCCTCAGGGGCTTGCCGGGGAGCTGTTTTTT.

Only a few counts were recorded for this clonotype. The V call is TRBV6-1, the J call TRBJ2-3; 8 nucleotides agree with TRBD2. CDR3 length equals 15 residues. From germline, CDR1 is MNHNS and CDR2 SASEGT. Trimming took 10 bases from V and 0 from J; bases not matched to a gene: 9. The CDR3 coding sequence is TGTGCCACCCGTCCGGGGGGGTCTAGCACAGATACGCAGTATTTT. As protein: CATRPGGSSTDTQYF.

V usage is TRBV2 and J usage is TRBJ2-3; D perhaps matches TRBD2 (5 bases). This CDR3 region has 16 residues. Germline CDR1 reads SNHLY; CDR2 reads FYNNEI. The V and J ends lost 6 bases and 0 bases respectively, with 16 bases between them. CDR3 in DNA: TGTGCCAGCAGCCTATTAGAGGGCTCTAGCACAGATACGCAGTATTTT. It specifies CASSLLEGSSTDTQYF.

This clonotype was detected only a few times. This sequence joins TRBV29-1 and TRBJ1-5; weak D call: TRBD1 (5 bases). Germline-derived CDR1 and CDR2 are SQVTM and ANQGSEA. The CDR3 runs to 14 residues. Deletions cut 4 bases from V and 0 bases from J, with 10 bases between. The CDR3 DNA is TGCAGCGTTGTGCAGGGAACTAGCAATCAGCCCCAGCATTTT. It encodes CSVVQGTSNQPQHF.

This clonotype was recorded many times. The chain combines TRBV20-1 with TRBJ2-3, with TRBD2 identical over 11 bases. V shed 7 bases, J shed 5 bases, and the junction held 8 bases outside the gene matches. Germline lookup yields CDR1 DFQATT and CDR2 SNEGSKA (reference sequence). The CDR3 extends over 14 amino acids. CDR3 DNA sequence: TGCAGTGTTTTTAGCGGGGGGGTTGTAGATACGCAGTATTTT. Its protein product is CSVFSGGVVDTQYF.

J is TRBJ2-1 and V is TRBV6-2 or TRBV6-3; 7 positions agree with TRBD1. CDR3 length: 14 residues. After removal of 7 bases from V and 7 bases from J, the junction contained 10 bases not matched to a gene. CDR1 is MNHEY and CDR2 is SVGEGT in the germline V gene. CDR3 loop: CASKPQGPYNEQFF. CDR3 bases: TGTGCCAGCAAACCACAGGGGCCGTATAATGAGCAGTTCTTC.

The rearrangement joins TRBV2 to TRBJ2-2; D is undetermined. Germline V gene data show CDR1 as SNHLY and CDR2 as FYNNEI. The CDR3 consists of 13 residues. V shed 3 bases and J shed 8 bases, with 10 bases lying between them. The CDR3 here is CASSEGPRGELFF. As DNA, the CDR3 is TGTGCCAGCAGTGAGGGCCCTAGAGGGGAGCTGTTTTTT. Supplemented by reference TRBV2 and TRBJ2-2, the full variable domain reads EPEVTQTPSHQVTQMGQEVILRCVPISNHLYFYWYRQILGQKVEFLVSFYNNEISEKSEIFDDQFSVERPDGSNFTLKIRSTKLEDSAMYFCASSEGPRGELFFGEGSRLTVL.

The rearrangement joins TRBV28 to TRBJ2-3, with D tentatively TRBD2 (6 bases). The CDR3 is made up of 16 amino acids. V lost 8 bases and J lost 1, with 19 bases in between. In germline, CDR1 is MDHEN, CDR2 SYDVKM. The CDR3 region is CASRGTAQVGTDTQYF. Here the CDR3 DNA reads TGTGCCAGCCGGGGGACTGCGCAAGTAGGCACAGATACGCAGTATTTT.

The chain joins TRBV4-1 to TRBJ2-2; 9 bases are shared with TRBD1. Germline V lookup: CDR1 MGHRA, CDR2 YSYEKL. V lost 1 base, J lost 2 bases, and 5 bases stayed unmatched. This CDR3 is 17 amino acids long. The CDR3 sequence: CASSQAPGQGNTGELFF. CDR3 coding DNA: TGCGCCAGCAGCCAAGCCCCGGGACAGGGTAACACCGGGGAGCTGTTTTTT.

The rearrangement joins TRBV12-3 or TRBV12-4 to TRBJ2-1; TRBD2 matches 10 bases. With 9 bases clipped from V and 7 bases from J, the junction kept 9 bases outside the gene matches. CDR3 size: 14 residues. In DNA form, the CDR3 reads TGTGCCAGTTCAGACAGCGGGGGGGGGAATGAGCAGTTCTTC. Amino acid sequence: CASSDSGGGNEQFF.

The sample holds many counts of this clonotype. The CDR3 DNA reads as TGCAGTGCTAGGTGGGACAGGGGCCAGCCCCAGCATTTT. It is translated as CSARWDRGQPQHF. J is TRBJ1-5 and V is TRBV20-1, with TRBD1 matching 10 bases. V trimming: 3 bases; J trimming: 7 bases; junction bases outside the gene matches: 3. Germline V gives CDR1 DFQATT, CDR2 SNEGSKA (reference sequence). The CDR3 has 13 amino acids.

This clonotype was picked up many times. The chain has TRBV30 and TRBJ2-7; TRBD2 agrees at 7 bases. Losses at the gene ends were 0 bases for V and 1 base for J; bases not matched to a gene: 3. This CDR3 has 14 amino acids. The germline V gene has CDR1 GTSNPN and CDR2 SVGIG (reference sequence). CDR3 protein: CAWSVPGGSYEQYF. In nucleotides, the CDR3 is TGTGCCTGGAGTGTTCCGGGAGGATCCTACGAGCAGTACTTC.

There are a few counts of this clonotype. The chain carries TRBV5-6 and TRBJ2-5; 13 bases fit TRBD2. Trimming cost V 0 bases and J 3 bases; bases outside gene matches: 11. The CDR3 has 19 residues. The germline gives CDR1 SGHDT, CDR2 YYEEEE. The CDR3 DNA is TGTGCCAGCAGCTTGGAAGGGACTAGCGGGGTACTAGCGGAAGAGACCCAGTACTTC. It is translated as CASSLEGTSGVLAEETQYF.

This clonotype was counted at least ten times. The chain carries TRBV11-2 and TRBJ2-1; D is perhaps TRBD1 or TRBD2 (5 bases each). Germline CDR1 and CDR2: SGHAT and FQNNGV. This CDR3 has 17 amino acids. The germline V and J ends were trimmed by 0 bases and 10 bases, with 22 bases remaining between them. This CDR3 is CASSLDHRTWSPREQFF. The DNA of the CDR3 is TGTGCCAGCAGCTTAGATCACAGGACTTGGTCCCCTCGAGAGCAGTTCTTC.

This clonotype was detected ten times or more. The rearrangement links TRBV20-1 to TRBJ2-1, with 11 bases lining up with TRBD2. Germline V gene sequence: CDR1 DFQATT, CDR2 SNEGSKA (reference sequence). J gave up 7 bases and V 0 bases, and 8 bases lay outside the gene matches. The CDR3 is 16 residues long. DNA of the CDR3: TGCAGTGCTAGAGATCGAGTAGCGGGGGGGGTGAATGAGCAGTTCTTC. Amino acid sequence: CSARDRVAGGVNEQFF.

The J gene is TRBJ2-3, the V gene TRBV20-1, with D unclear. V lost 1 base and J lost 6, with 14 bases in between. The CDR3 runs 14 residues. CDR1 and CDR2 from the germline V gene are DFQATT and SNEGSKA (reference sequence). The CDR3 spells CSARAVIGPDTQYF. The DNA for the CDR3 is TGCAGTGCTAGAGCAGTTATTGGTCCTGATACGCAGTATTTT.